A selection of T cell receptor beta chains follows, all from one sample in a study of cytomegalovirus exposure and HLA in healthy donors. Sequencing used immunoSEQ multiplex PCR; TCRdb keeps in-frame clones, though not all of them. The data show 95,000 to 150,000 clones, less than 80% seen once. The sequenced sample consisted of PBMCs. These receptors were collected from a young man in good health and CMV-seronegative. Both conserved end residues are part of each CDR3. The D gene is left open where the match is weak. A row's size may be missing; if present it is once, few, many or a size class.

V: TRBV15; J: TRBJ2-2; size: -; D: TRBD1; CDR3: CATSSGQGETGELFF; DNA: TGTGCCACCAGCAGCGGGCAGGGGGAAACCGGGGAGCTGTTTTTT
V: TRBV18; J: TRBJ2-3; size: -; D: -; CDR3: CASSSRGVDTQYF; DNA: TGTGCCAGCTCATCCCGGGGTGTAGATACGCAGTATTTT
V: TRBV4-2; J: TRBJ2-2; size: -; D: TRBD2; CDR3: CASSQDPVARGGLKSGELFF; DNA: TGTGCCAGCAGCCAAGATCCGGTTGCGCGGGGGGGCCTTAAAAGCGGGGAGCTGTTTTTT
V: TRBV5-5; J: TRBJ1-1; size: -; D: TRBD1; CDR3: CASSTDRGGGTEAFF; DNA: TGTGCCAGCAGCACGGACAGGGGTGGAGGCACTGAAGCTTTCTTT
V: TRBV6-5; J: TRBJ1-5; size: -; D: TRBD1; CDR3: CASRTGWDRQPQHF; DNA: TGTGCCAGCAGAACGGGTTGGGACAGGCAGCCCCAGCATTTT
V: TRBV7-8; J: TRBJ2-5; size: -; D: TRBD1; CDR3: CASSLGDRGEFGETQYF; DNA: TGTGCCAGCAGCCTAGGGGACAGGGGAGAATTCGGGGAGACTCAGTACTTC
V: TRBV5-5; J: TRBJ1-2; size: -; D: TRBD1; CDR3: CASRRADRGWDYGYTF; DNA: TGTGCCAGCCGGCGCGCGGACAGGGGTTGGGACTATGGCTACACCTTC
V: TRBV4-1; J: TRBJ1-3; size: -; D: -; CDR3: CASSQGASAYSGNTIYF; DNA: TGCGCCAGCAGCCAAGGGGCTTCTGCCTACTCTGGAAACACCATATATTTT
V: TRBV12-2; J: TRBJ1-1; size: few; D: -; CDR3: CASPAIGGNTEAFF; DNA: TGTGCAAGTCCAGCGATAGGCGGGAACACTGAAGCTTTCTTT
V: TRBV4-2; J: TRBJ2-2; size: -; D: TRBD2; CDR3: CASSQVGLAGGQTGELFF; DNA: TGTGCCAGCAGCCAAGTCGGACTAGCGGGGGGGCAGACCGGGGAGCTGTTTTTT
V: TRBV5-1; J: TRBJ2-7; size: -; D: TRBD1; CDR3: CASTPDRAGYEQYF; DNA: TGCGCCAGCACCCCGGACAGGGCGGGGTACGAGCAGTACTTC
V: TRBV4-1; J: TRBJ1-2; size: -; D: -; CDR3: CASSQDSHRSSNYGYTF; DNA: TGCGCCAGCAGCCAAGATTCCCACAGGAGCTCTAACTATGGCTACACCTTC
V: TRBV7-2; J: TRBJ2-2; size: -; D: -; CDR3: CASSSTGMGELFF; DNA: TGTGCCAGCAGCTCAACAGGGATGGGGGAGCTGTTTTTT
V: TRBV6-1; J: TRBJ2-2; size: -; D: TRBD1; CDR3: CASSQGQGYTGELFF; DNA: TGTGCCAGCAGTCAAGGACAGGGCTACACCGGGGAGCTGTTTTTT
V: TRBV7-8; J: TRBJ2-5; size: -; D: TRBD2; CDR3: CASSPRLAGAERETQYF; DNA: TGTGCCAGCAGTCCGAGACTAGCGGGGGCCGAACGGGAGACCCAGTACTTC